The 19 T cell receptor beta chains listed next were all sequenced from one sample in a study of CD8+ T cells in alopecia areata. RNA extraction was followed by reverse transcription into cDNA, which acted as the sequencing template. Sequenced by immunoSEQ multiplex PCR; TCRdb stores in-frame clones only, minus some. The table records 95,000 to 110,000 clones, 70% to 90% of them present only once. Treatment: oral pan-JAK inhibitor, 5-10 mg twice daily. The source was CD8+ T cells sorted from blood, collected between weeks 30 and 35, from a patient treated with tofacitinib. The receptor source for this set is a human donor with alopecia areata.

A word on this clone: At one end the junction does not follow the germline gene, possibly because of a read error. The CDR3 here is CSVEDGDRGGGELFF. The DNA of the CDR3 is TGCAGCGTAGAAGACGGGGACAGGGGTGGCGGGGAGCTGTTTTTT. The rearrangement links TRBV29-1 to TRBJ2-2; TRBD1 aligns across 10 bases. The CDR3 runs 15 residues. Germline V lookup: CDR1 SQVTM, CDR2 ANQGSEA.

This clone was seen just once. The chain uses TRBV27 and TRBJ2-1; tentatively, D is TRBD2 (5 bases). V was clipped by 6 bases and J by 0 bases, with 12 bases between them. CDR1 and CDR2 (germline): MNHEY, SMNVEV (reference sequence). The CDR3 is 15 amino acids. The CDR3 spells CASSRGESSYNEQFF. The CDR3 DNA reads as TGTGCCAGCAGCCGGGGAGAGAGCTCCTACAATGAGCAGTTCTTC.

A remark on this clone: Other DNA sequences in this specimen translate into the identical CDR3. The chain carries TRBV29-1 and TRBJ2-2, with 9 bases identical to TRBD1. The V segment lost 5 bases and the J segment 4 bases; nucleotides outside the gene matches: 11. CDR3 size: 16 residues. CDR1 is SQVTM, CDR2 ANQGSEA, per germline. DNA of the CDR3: TGCAGCGTTACCCCACCCGACAGGGGGAGCACCGGGGAGCTGTTTTTT. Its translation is CSVTPPDRGSTGELFF.

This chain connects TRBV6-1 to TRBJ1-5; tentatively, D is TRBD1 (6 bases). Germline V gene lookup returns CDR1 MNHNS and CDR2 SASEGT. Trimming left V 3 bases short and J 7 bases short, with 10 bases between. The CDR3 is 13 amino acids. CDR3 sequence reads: CASSDPGQQPQHF. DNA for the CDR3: TGTGCCAGCAGTGACCCAGGACAGCAGCCCCAGCATTTT.

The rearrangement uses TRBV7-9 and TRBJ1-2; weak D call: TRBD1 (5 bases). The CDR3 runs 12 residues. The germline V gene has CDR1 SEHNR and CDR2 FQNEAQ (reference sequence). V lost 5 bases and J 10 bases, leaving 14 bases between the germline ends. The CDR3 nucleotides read TGTGCCAGCAGCCAATTGACAGAGGACTACACCTTC. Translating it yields CASSQLTEDYTF.

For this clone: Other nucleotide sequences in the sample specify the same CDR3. The CDR3 protein is CASSSDRANYGYTF. CDR3 bases: TGTGCCAGCAGTTCCGACAGGGCAAACTATGGCTACACCTTC. This rearrangement joins TRBV27 to TRBJ1-2, with 7 bases matching TRBD1. CDR3 size: 14 residues. Per the germline V gene, CDR1 is MNHEY and CDR2 is SMNVEV (reference sequence). Germline trimming cut 4 bases from V and 2 bases from J; bases unmatched to any gene: 4.

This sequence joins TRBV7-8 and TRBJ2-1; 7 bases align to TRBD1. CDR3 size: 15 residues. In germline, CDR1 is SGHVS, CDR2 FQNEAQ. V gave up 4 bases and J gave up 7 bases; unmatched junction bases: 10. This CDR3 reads CASSYSGTAANEQFF. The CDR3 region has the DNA TGTGCCAGCAGCTACTCCGGGACAGCGGCTAATGAGCAGTTCTTC.

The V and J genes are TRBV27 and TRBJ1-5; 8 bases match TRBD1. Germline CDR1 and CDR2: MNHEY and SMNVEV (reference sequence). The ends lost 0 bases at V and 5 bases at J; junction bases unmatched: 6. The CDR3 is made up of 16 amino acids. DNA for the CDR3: TGTGCCAGCAGTTTATCCGGGACAGGACTTTATCAGCCCCAGCATTTT. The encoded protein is CASSLSGTGLYQPQHF.

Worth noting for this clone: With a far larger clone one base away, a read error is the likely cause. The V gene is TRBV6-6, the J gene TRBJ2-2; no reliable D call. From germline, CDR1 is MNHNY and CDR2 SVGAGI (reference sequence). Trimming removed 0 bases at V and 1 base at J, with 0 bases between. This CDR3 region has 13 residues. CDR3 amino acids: CASSYSNTGELFF. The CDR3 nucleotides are TGTGCCAGCAGTTACTCGAACACCGGGGAGCTGTTTTTT.

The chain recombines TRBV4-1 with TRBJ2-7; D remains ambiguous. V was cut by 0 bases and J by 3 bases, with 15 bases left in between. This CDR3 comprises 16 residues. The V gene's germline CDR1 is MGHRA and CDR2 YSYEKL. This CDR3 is CASSQDGPSWGYEQYF. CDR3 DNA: TGCGCCAGCAGCCAAGACGGACCGTCTTGGGGCTACGAGCAGTACTTC.

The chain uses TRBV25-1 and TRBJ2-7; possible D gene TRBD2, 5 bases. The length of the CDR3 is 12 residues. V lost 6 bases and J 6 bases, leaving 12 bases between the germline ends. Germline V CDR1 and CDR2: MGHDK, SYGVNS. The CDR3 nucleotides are TGTGCCAGCAGAAGTACTAGGCCCGAGCAGTACTTC. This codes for CASRSTRPEQYF.

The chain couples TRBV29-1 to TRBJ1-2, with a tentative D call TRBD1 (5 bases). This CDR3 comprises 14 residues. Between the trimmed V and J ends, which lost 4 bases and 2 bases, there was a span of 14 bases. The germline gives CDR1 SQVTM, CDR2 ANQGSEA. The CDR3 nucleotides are TGCAGCGTTGTCCCCCGGGCAGGGAACTATGGCTACACCTTC. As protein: CSVVPRAGNYGYTF.

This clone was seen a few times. This chain's CDR3 is CASSLGTVNEEQYF. The CDR3 region has the DNA TGTGCCAGCAGCTTGGGGACTGTCAATGAGGAGCAGTACTTC. The chain links TRBV7-9 to TRBJ2-7, with D perhaps matching TRBD2 (6 bases). V lost 3 bases and J lost 7, with 16 bases in between. The CDR3 runs to 14 residues. Germline V gene lookup returns CDR1 SEHNR and CDR2 FQNEAQ (reference sequence). Together with reference TRBV7-9 and TRBJ2-7, the CDR3 gives the full variable domain: DTGVSQNPRHKITKRGQNVTFRCDPISEHNRLYWYRQTLGQGPEFLTYFQNEAQLEKSRLLSDRFSAERPKGSFSTLEIQRTEQGDSAMYLCASSLGTVNEEQYFGPGTRLTVT.

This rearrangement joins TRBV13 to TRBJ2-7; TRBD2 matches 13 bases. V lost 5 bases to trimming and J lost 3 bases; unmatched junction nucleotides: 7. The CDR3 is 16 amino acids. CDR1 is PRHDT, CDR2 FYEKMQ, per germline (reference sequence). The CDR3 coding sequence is TGTGCCAGCAGCCCCGGACTAGCGGGGGCCTTCTACGAGCAGTACTTC. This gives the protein CASSPGLAGAFYEQYF.

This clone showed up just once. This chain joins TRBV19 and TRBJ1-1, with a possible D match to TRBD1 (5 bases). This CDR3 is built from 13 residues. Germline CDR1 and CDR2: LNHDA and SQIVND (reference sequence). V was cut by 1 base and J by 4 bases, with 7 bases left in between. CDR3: CASSIAGTTEAFF. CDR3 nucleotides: TGTGCCAGTAGTATAGCAGGGACCACTGAAGCTTTCTTT.

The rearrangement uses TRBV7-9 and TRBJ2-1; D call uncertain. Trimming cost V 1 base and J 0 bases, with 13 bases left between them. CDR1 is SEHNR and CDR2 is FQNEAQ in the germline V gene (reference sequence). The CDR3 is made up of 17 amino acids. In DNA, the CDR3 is TGTGCCAGCAGCTTAGACTATGGCGAGACCTCCTACAATGAGCAGTTCTTC. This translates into CASSLDYGETSYNEQFF.

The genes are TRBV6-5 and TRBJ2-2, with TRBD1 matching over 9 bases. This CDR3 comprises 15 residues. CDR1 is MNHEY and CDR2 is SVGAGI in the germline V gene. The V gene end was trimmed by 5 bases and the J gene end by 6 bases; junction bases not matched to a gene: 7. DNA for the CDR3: TGTGCCAGCAGTCTCCGGGACAGGGAGGCCGGGGAGCTGTTTTTT. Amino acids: CASSLRDREAGELFF.

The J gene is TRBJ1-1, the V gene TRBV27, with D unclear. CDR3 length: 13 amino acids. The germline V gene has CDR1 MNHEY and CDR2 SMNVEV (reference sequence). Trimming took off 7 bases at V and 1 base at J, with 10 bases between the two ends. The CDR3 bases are TGTGCCAGCACACGGGGTAAGAACACTGAAGCTTTCTTT. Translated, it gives CASTRGKNTEAFF.

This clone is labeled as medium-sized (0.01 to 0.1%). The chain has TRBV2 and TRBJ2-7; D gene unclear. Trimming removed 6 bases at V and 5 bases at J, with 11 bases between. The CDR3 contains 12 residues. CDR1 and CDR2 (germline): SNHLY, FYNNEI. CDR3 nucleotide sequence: TGTGCCAGCAGCTCAGGAGCCGACGAGCAGTACTTC. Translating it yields CASSSGADEQYF. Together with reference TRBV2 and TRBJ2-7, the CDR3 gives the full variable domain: EPEVTQTPSHQVTQMGQEVILRCVPISNHLYFYWYRQILGQKVEFLVSFYNNEISEKSEIFDDQFSVERPDGSNFTLKIRSTKLEDSAMYFCASSSGADEQYFGPGTRLTVT.